This entry lists 14 T cell receptor beta chains sequenced from one sample in a study of control samples from healthy donors and cancer patients. Sequenced by immunoSEQ multiplex PCR; TCRdb stores in-frame clones only, minus some. The profile shows approximately 140,000 clones, around 85% of them singletons. Sequenced: blood. These receptors were taken from a woman aged 25 to 39 in good health.

This rearrangement joins TRBV10-3 to TRBJ2-7, with 9 bases matching TRBD1. V shed 7 bases, J shed 5 bases, and the junction held 9 bases outside the gene matches. The V gene's germline CDR1 is ENHRY and CDR2 SYGVKD. This CDR3 is 14 amino acids long. In DNA form, the CDR3 reads TGTGCCATCAATGCCGGGACAGGGAACCACGAGCAGTACTTC. It specifies CAINAGTGNHEQYF.

J is TRBJ2-3 and V is TRBV15; 11 bases fit TRBD2. Germline trimming cut 0 bases from V and 2 bases from J; bases unmatched to any gene: 1. This CDR3 comprises 16 residues. Germline CDR1 is LNHNV and CDR2 is YYDKDF (reference sequence). The CDR3 here is CATSRELAGVTDTQYF. The CDR3 DNA reads TGTGCCACCAGCAGAGAACTAGCGGGAGTCACAGATACGCAGTATTTT.

This clone has a single count. This chain uses TRBV6-2 or TRBV6-3 with TRBJ2-1; D not resolved. The CDR3 contains 14 residues. Trimming stripped 0 bases from V and 5 bases from J, with 8 bases between. Germline lookup yields CDR1 MNHEY and CDR2 SVGEGT. The CDR3 spells CASSYSGRNNEQFF. The CDR3 DNA reads as TGTGCCAGCAGTTACTCTGGCAGAAACAATGAGCAGTTCTTC.

The chain employs TRBV7-3 and TRBJ2-1; no clear D gene. Germline CDR1 and CDR2: SGHTA and FQGTGA. The CDR3 extends over 15 amino acids. Trimming pared 5 bases from V and 8 bases from J, leaving 19 bases between. The CDR3 region has the DNA TGTGCCAGCAGCCTGCAAGGGTCCTATGGCGATGAGCAGTTCTTC. Protein product: CASSLQGSYGDEQFF.

CDR3 DNA: TGTGCCAGCAGCTTAGCGACGGTCTATGGCTACACCTTC. It is translated as CASSLATVYGYTF. V and J are TRBV7-8 and TRBJ1-2; D is unclear. V lost 0 bases, J lost 4 bases, and 6 bases lay in between. This CDR3 contains 13 residues. Germline lookup yields CDR1 SGHVS and CDR2 FQNEAQ.

The J gene is TRBJ2-2, the V gene TRBV10-3; D is uncertain. The CDR3 spans 14 residues. From germline, CDR1 is ENHRY and CDR2 SYGVKD. Between the trimmed V and J ends, which lost 4 bases and 1 base, there was a span of 7 bases. CDR3 DNA: TGTGCCATCAGTGGACTGCTGAACACCGGGGAGCTGTTTTTT. Its translation: CAISGLLNTGELFF.

This clone came up once. The gene calls are TRBV18 and TRBJ1-1; 7 bases align to TRBD1. V lost 0 bases to trimming and J lost 1 base; unmatched junction nucleotides: 2. Germline CDR1 and CDR2: KGHSH and LQKENI. CDR3 size: 15 residues. The CDR3 sequence is CASSPPDRTNTEAFF. Written as DNA, the CDR3 is TGTGCCAGCTCACCACCGGACAGGACGAACACTGAAGCTTTCTTT.

This clone showed up just a few times. The CDR3 sequence is CASSFSGGTTEAFF. The CDR3, as DNA: TGTGCCAGCAGCTTTTCCGGTGGTACCACTGAAGCTTTCTTT. The V and J genes are TRBV7-3 and TRBJ1-1; no definite D call. This CDR3 region has 14 residues. In germline, CDR1 is SGHTA, CDR2 FQGTGA. With 3 bases removed from V and 4 bases from J, the gap between germline ends came to 12 bases.

The chain recombines TRBV18 with TRBJ2-1; 10 positions agree with TRBD2. Germline V gene lookup returns CDR1 KGHSH and CDR2 LQKENI. This CDR3 contains 19 residues. J was trimmed by 5 bases and V by 1 base; bases with no gene match: 14. CDR3 in DNA: TGTGCCAGCTCACCACTTGGATCCGATAGCGGGAGGCCCCACAATGAGCAGTTCTTC. It codes for CASSPLGSDSGRPHNEQFF. Based on the CDR3 plus reference TRBV18 and TRBJ2-1, the full variable domain is NAGVMQNPRHLVRRRGQEARLRCSPMKGHSHVYWYRQLPEEGLKFMVYLQKENIIDESGMPKERFSAEFPKEGPSILRIQQVVRGDSAAYFCASSPLGSDSGRPHNEQFFGPGTRLTVL.

This chain connects TRBV19 to TRBJ2-2; TRBD2 matches at 9 bases. Germline assignment: CDR1 LNHDA and CDR2 SQIVND (reference sequence). The CDR3 loop spans 18 amino acids. Trimming cost V 3 bases and J 6 bases; bases outside gene matches: 14. CDR3 sequence: CASSIGGLAGPRPGELFF. CDR3 coding DNA: TGTGCCAGTAGTATTGGAGGTCTAGCGGGGCCTCGGCCCGGGGAGCTGTTTTTT.

The rearrangement links TRBV9 to TRBJ2-7, with D possibly being TRBD2 (6 bases). The CDR3 has 15 residues. Per germline, CDR1 SGDLS and CDR2 YYNGEE. V dropped 3 bases and J dropped 1 base, with 14 bases sitting between them. CDR3 nucleotide sequence: TGTGCCAGCAGCGCCGGCGGCGGGGCGTCCTACGAGCAGTACTTC. Its translation is CASSAGGGASYEQYF.

This sequence joins TRBV4-1 and TRBJ1-4, with D maybe TRBD1 (5 bases). CDR3 size: 17 residues. Germline CDR1 is MGHRA and CDR2 is YSYEKL. Trimming removed 0 bases at V and 5 bases at J, with 16 bases between. CDR3 sequence reads: CASSQDGPAGRNEKLFF. The CDR3 DNA sequence: TGCGCCAGCAGCCAAGACGGTCCGGCAGGGCGGAATGAAAAACTGTTTTTT.

This chain connects TRBV7-2 to TRBJ1-2, with D perhaps matching TRBD1 (5 bases). Germline V lookup: CDR1 SGHTA, CDR2 FQGNSA. The CDR3 covers 14 residues. Trimming stripped 5 bases from V and 4 bases from J, with 14 bases between. The DNA for the CDR3 is TGTGCCAGCAGCGCCATGTTTGGGGGCTATGGCTACACCTTC. Translation: CASSAMFGGYGYTF.

A remark on this clone: One end of the junction is discordant with germline, which a read error may explain. This chain's CDR3 is CASSIAGGATNIQYF. The DNA of the CDR3 is TGTGCCAGTAGTATAGCGGGGGGAGCCACAAACATTCAGTACTTC. V is TRBV19 and J is TRBJ2-4; 7 nucleotides align to TRBD2. The germline V gene has CDR1 LNHDA and CDR2 SQIVND (reference sequence). This CDR3 has 15 amino acids. Full variable domain (missing parts from reference TRBV19 and TRBJ2-4): DGGITQSPKYLFRKEGQNVTLSCEQNLNHDAMYWYRQDPGQGLRLIYYSQIVNDFQKGDIAEGYSVSREKKESFPLTVTSAQKNPTAFYLCASSIAGGATNIQYFGAGTRLSVL.